This TCR beta chain was sequenced in a study of blood T cell repertoires in COVID-19. Study-level background: COVID-19 samples collected from the United States, Italy and Spain covered acute and convalescent phases.

This study enrolled people aged 18 to 89 from about two dozen US geographic areas. Which cohort a participant joined came from the clinical history participants gave. TCRdb's copy holds only in-frame clones and misses some; the assay was immunoSEQ multiplex PCR. The top ten clones hold 1.2% of a sample with a few hundred thousand clones, around 89% of them seen once. Germline V gene data show CDR1 as LNHNV and CDR2 as YYDKDF (reference sequence). Trimming removed 3 bases at V and 4 bases at J, with 14 bases between. This CDR3 is 15 amino acids long. The V and J genes are TRBV15 and TRBJ2-3; TRBD1 is a possible D gene (6 bases). The sequenced material came from PBMCs or T cells enriched from blood (not recorded which). This receptor was obtained from a woman between 18 and 29 years old who had recovered from COVID-19. The CDR3 coding sequence is TGTGCCACCAGCAGCCGTCAGCCAGGGGCAGATACGCAGTATTTT. Translating it yields CATSSRQPGADTQYF.